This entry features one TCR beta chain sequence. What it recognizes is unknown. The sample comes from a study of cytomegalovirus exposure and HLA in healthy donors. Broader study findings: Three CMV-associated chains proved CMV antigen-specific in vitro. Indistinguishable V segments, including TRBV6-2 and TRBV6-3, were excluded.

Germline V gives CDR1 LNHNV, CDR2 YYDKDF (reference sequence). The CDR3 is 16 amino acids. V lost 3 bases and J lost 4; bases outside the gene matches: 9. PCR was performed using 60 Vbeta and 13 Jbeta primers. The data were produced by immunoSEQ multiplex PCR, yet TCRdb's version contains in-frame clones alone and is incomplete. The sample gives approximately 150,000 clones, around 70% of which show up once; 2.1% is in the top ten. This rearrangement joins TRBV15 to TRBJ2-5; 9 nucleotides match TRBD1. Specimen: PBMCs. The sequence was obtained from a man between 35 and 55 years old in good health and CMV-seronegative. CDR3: CATSSTSGTGSETQYF. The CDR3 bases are TGTGCCACCAGCAGCACCTCCGGGACAGGGTCAGAGACCCAGTACTTC.